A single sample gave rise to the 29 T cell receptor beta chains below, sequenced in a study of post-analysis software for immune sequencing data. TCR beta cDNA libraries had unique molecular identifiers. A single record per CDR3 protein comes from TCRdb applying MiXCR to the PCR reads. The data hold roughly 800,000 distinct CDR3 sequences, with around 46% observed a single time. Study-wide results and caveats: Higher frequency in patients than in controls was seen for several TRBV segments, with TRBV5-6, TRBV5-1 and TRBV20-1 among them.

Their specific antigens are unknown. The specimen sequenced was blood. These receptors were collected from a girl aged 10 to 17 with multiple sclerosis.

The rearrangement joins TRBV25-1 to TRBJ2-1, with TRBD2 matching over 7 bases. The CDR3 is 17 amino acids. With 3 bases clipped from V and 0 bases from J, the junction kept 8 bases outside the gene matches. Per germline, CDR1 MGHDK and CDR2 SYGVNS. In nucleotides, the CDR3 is TGTGCCAGCAGTGACCGAGGGACGGGAGGCTCCTACAATGAGCAGTTCTTC. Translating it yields CASSDRGTGGSYNEQFF.

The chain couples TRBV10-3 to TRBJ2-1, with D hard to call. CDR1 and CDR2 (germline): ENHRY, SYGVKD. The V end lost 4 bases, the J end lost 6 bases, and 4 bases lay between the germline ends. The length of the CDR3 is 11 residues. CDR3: CAISGPNEQFF. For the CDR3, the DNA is TGTGCCATCAGTGGTCCCAATGAGCAGTTCTTC.

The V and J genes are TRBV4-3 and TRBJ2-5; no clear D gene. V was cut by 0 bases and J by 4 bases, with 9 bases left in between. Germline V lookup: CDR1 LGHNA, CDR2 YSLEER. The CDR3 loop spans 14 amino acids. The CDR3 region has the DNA TGCGCCAGCAGCCAAGATATTAGAGGAGAGACCCAGTACTTC. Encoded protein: CASSQDIRGETQYF.

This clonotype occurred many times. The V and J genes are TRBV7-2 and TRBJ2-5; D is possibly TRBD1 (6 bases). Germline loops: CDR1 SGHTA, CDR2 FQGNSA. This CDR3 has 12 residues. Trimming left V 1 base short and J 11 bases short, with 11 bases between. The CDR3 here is CASSLGGQLQYF. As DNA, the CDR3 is TGTGCCAGCAGCTTAGGTGGACAGTTACAGTACTTC.

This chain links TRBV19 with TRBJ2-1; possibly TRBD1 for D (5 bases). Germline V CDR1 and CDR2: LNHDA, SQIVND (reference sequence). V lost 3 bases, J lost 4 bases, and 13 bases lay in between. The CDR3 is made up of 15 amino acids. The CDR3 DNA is TGTGCCAGTAGTATCGGCAACAGGAATTACAATGAGCAGTTCTTC. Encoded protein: CASSIGNRNYNEQFF. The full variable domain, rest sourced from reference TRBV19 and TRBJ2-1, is DGGITQSPKYLFRKEGQNVTLSCEQNLNHDAMYWYRQDPGQGLRLIYYSQIVNDFQKGDIAEGYSVSREKKESFPLTVTSAQKNPTAFYLCASSIGNRNYNEQFFGPGTRLTVL.

The CDR3 region is CASRYPTRDTQYF. The CDR3 region has the DNA TGTGCCAGCAGGTACCCCACACGGGATACGCAGTATTTT. V gene TRBV7-9 combines with J gene TRBJ2-3; D gene unclear. Germline CDR1 and CDR2: SEHNR and FQNEAQ (reference sequence). CDR3 length equals 13 residues. Trimming cost V 6 bases and J 6 bases, with 13 bases left between them.

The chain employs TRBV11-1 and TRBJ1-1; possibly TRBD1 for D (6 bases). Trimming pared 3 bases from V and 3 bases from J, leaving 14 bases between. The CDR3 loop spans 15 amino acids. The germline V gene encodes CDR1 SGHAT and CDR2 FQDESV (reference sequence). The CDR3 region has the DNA TGTGCCAGCAGCTTGCAGGGGCCCTATTACACTGAAGCTTTCTTT. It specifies CASSLQGPYYTEAFF.

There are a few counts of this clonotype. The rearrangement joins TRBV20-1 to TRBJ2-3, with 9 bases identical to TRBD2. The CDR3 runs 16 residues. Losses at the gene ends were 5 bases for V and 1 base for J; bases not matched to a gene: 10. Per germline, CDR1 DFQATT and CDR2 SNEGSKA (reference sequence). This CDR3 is CSAQPASGTGTDTQYF. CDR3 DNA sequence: TGCAGTGCTCAACCGGCTAGCGGGACAGGCACAGATACGCAGTATTTT.

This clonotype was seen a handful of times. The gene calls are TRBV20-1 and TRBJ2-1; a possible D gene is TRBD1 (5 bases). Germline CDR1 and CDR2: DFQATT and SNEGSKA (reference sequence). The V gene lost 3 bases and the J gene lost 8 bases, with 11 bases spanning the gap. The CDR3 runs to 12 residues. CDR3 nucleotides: TGCAGTGCTAGGAGGCAGGGCCATGAGCAGTTCTTC. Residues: CSARRQGHEQFF.

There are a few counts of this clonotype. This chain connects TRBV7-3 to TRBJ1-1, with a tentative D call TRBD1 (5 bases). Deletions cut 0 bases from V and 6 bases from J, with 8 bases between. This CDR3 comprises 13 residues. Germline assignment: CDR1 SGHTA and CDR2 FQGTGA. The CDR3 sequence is CASSLTIGAEAFF. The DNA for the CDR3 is TGTGCCAGCAGCTTAACGATAGGGGCTGAAGCTTTCTTT.

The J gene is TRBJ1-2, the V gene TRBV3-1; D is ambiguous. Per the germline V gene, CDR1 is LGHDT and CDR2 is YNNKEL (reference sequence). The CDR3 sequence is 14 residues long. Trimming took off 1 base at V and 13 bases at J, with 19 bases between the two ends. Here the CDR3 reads CASSQGAASELTTF. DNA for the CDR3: TGTGCCAGCAGCCAAGGAGCCGCCAGCGAATTAACCACCTTC.

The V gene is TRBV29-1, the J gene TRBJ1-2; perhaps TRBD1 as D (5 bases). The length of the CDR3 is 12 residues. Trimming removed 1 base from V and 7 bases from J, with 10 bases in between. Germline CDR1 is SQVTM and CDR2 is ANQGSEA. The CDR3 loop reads CSVEVGPSGYTF. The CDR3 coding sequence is TGCAGCGTTGAAGTGGGGCCAAGTGGCTACACCTTC.

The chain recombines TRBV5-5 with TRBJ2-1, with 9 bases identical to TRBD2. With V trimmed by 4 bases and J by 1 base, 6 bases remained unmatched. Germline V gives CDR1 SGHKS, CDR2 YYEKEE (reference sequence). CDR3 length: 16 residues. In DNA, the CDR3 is TGTGCCAGCAGCACCGGGACTAGCCCTTCCTACAATGAGCAGTTCTTC. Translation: CASSTGTSPSYNEQFF.

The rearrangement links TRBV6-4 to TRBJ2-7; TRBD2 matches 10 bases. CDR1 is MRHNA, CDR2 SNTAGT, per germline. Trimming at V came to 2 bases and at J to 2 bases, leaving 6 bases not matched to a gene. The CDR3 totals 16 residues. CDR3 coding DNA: TGTGCCAGCAGTGACACACGGACTAGCGGAACCTACGAGCAGTACTTC. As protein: CASSDTRTSGTYEQYF.

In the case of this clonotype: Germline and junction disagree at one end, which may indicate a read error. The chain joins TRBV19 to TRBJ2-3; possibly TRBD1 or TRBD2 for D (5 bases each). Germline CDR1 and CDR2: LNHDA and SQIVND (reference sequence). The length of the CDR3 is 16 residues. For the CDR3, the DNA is TGTGCCAGTAATATAGGGGCGGGCCCGGGGACAGATACGCAGTATTTT. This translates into CASNIGAGPGTDTQYF.

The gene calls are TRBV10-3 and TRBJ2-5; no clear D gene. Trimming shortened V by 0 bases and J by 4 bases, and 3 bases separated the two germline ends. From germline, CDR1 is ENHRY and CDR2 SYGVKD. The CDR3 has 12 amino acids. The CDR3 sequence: CAISESVETQYF. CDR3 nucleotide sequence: TGTGCCATCAGTGAGTCGGTAGAGACCCAGTACTTC.

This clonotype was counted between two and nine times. The CDR3 nucleotides are TGTGCCAGCAGTTTATCCGCTAGCGGTTACTACGAGCAGTACTTC. This sequence encodes CASSLSASGYYEQYF. The chain combines TRBV12-3 or TRBV12-4 with TRBJ2-7, with TRBD2 matching 7 bases. J lost 3 bases, V lost 2 bases, and 7 bases had no gene match. This CDR3 spans 15 amino acids.

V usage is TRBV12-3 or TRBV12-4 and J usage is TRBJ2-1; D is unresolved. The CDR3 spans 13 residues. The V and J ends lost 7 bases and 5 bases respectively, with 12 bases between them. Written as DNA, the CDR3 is TGTGCCAGCAACCTGGGATCCAACAATGAGCAGTTCTTC. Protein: CASNLGSNNEQFF.

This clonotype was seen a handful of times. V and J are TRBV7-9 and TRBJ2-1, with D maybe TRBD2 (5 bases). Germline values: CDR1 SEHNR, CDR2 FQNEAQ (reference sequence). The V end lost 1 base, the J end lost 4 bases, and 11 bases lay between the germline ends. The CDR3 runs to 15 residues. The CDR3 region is CASSLDAGLYNEQFF. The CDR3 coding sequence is TGTGCCAGCAGCTTAGACGCGGGCCTATACAATGAGCAGTTCTTC. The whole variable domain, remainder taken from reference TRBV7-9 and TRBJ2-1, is DTGVSQNPRHKITKRGQNVTFRCDPISEHNRLYWYRQTLGQGPEFLTYFQNEAQLEKSRLLSDRFSAERPKGSFSTLEIQRTEQGDSAMYLCASSLDAGLYNEQFFGPGTRLTVL.

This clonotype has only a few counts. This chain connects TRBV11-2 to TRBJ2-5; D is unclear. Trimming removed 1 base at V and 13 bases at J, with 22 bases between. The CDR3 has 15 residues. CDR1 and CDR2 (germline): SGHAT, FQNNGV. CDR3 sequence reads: CASSLGGLGNQASYF. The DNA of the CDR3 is TGTGCCAGCAGCTTAGGAGGCCTGGGGAACCAAGCATCGTACTTC.

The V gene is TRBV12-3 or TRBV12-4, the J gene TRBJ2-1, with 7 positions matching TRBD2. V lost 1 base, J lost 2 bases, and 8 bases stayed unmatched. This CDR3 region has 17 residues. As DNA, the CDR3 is TGTGCCAGCAGTTTAGATACAAAGCGGGGCGCCTACAATGAGCAGTTCTTC. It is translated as CASSLDTKRGAYNEQFF.

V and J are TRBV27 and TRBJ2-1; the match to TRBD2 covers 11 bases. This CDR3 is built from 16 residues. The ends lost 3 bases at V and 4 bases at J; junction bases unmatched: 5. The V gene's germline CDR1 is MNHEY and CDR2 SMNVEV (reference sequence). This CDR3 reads CASSLSGLAVYNEQFF. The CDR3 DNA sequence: TGTGCCAGCAGTTTGTCGGGACTAGCGGTATACAATGAGCAGTTCTTC.

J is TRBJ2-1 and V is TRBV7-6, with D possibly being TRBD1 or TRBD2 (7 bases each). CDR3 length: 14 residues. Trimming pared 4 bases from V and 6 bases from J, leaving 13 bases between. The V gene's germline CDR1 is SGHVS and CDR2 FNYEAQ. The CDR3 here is CASSSGGRANEQFF. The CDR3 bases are TGTGCCAGCAGCTCAGGGGGGAGGGCCAATGAGCAGTTCTTC.

The CDR3 sequence: CASTLWGSGRETQYF. The CDR3 coding sequence is TGTGCCAGCACCCTGTGGGGTTCTGGGAGAGAGACCCAGTACTTC. The rearrangement joins TRBV12-3 or TRBV12-4 to TRBJ2-5; D is possibly TRBD2 (5 bases). V gave up 7 bases and J gave up 4 bases, with 19 bases separating them. This CDR3 spans 15 amino acids.

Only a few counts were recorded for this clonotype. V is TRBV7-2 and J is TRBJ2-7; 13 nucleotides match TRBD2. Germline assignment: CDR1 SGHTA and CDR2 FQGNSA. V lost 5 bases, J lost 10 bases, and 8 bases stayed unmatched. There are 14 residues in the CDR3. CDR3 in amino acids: CASSEGLAGEVQYF. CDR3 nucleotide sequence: TGTGCCAGCAGCGAAGGACTAGCGGGAGAGGTCCAGTACTTC.

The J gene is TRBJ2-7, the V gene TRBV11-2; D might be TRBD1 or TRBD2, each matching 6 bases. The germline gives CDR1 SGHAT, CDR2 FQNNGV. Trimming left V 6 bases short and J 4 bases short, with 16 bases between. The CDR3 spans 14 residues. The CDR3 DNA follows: TGTGCCAGCAGTTCGAGGGGGGCAGGTTACGAGCAGTACTTC. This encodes CASSSRGAGYEQYF. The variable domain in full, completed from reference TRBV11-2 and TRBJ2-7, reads EAGVAQSPRYKIIEKRQSVAFWCNPISGHATLYWYQQILGQGPKLLIQFQNNGVVDDSQLPKDRFSAERLKGVDSTLKIQPAKLEDSAVYLCASSSRGAGYEQYFGPGTRLTVT.

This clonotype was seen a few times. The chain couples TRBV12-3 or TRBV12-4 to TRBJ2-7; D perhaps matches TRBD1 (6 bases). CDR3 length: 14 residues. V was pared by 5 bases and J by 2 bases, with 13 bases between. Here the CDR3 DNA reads TGTGCCAGCAGTCGCCGGGACACAACCTACGAGCAGTACTTC. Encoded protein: CASSRRDTTYEQYF.

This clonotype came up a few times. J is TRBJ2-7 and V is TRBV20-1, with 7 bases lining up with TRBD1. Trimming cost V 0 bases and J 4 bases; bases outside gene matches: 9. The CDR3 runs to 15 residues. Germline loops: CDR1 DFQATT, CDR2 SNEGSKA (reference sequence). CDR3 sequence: CSARDQTGRGYEQYF. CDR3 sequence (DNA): TGCAGTGCTAGAGATCAGACAGGGCGCGGGTACGAGCAGTACTTC.

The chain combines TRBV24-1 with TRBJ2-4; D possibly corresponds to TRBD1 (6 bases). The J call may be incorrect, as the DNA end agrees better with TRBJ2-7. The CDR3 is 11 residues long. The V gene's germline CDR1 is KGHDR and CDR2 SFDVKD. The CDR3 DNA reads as TGTGCCACCGGGACAACCTACGAGCAGTACTTC. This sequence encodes CATGTTYEQYF.